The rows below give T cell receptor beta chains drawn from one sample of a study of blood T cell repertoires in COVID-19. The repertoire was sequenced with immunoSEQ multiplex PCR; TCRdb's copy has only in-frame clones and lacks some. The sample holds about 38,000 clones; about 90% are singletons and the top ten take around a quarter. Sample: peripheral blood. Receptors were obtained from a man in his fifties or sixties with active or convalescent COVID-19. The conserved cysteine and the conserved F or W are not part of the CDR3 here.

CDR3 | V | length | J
SVVYSYNEQF | TRBV29-1 | 10 | TRBJ2-1
AISDMNRGAIVGAYEQY | TRBV10-3 | 17 | TRBJ2-7
ASSTETSRTDTQY | TRBV5-4 | 13 | TRBJ2-3
ASSRTVLYGYT | TRBV12-3/TRBV12-4 | 11 | TRBJ1-2
ASSPQGQGTEAF | TRBV5-1 | 12 | TRBJ1-1
ASSLALDTQY | TRBV5-5 | 10 | TRBJ2-3
ASSPPAGVNEQF | TRBV28 | 12 | TRBJ2-1
ASSLDRVGETQY | TRBV5-5 | 12 | TRBJ2-5
ASSPSSQETQY | TRBV18 | 11 | TRBJ2-5
ASSPRTSGRTDTQY | TRBV9 | 14 | TRBJ2-3
ASSIGGQGIPEQY | TRBV19 | 13 | TRBJ2-7
ASALGGQGFFTGELF | TRBV5-4 | 15 | TRBJ2-2
ASSVGASGSLVDTQY | TRBV9 | 15 | TRBJ2-3
SVEDQGGGYT | TRBV29-1 | 10 | TRBJ1-2
ASSQGQGRYGYT | TRBV3-1/TRBV3-2 | 12 | TRBJ1-2
ASSATVNEKLF | TRBV11-2 | 11 | TRBJ1-4
ASSIPPEREVADTQY | TRBV19 | 15 | TRBJ2-3
ASSHTSGTTTDTQY | TRBV7-2 | 14 | TRBJ2-3
ASSQVLAGGRDEQF | TRBV14 | 14 | TRBJ2-1
ASSESGQETQY | TRBV2 | 11 | TRBJ2-5
ASSSTTGEKLF | TRBV5-6 | 11 | TRBJ1-4
ASTPRGGPRQPQH | TRBV28 | 13 | TRBJ1-5
ASSLISGSLYEQY | TRBV5-1 | 13 | TRBJ2-7
ASRVSGSYEQY | TRBV28 | 11 | TRBJ2-7
ASSLGQQGGTGELF | TRBV6-2/TRBV6-3 | 14 | TRBJ2-2
ASTPTQYQETQY | TRBV6-2/TRBV6-3 | 12 | TRBJ2-5
ASSLVGGTRGYNEQF | TRBV11-3 | 15 | TRBJ2-1
ASSPGQDYSNQPQH | TRBV11-2 | 14 | TRBJ1-5
ASSWDRGDSPLH | TRBV5-6 | 12 | TRBJ1-6
ASTSPGNYEQY | TRBV19 | 11 | TRBJ2-7
ASIFGENSPLH | TRBV6-5 | 11 | TRBJ1-6
SVRAPKGRQGYT | TRBV29-1 | 12 | TRBJ1-2
SVAAGGTSTNEKLF | TRBV29-1 | 14 | TRBJ1-4
SVEDRLVKGYNEQF | TRBV29-1 | 14 | TRBJ2-1
ASSLMGGSSYNEQF | TRBV5-1 | 14 | TRBJ2-1
ASSIQGGEQY | TRBV11-3 | 10 | TRBJ2-7
ASSEGTREFGDTQY | TRBV9 | 14 | TRBJ2-3
AISESSPIHYGYT | TRBV10-3 | 13 | TRBJ1-2
ASTARGGNYEQY | TRBV28 | 12 | TRBJ2-7
ATSSPGYNEQF | TRBV24-1 | 11 | TRBJ2-1
ASSTRDRGEPQH | TRBV6-2/TRBV6-3 | 12 | TRBJ1-5
ASSEQAQGYTEAF | TRBV10-1 | 13 | TRBJ1-1
ASSPTGQVAYEQY | TRBV14 | 13 | TRBJ2-7
ASSLSVGGRDRAAEQY | TRBV5-1 | 16 | TRBJ2-7
ATSRTSGDTGELF | TRBV15 | 13 | TRBJ2-2
ASSPGGAKNIQY | TRBV5-4 | 12 | TRBJ2-4